This T cell receptor (beta chain) was captured by sequencing in a study of T cells after yellow fever vaccination. Points from the study as a whole: Reappearing after the booster were most of the clones from primary vaccination (about 96% CD4, around 90% CD8).

TCRdb reprocessed the 5' RACE reads via MiXCR and lists one record per CDR3 protein. Among about 300,000 distinct CDR3 sequences listed, roughly 8.7% were seen once. With regard to this clonotype: What it recognizes is unknown.

This CDR3 comprises 14 residues. Germline assignment: CDR1 MGHDK and CDR2 SYGVNS. Trimming pared 2 bases from V and 11 bases from J, leaving 17 bases between. The specimen comprised CD4+ T cells sorted from PBMCs, sampled 5 days after the yellow fever booster vaccination. The sequence came from a man aged 18 to 29 who received the YFV17D yellow fever vaccine. The rearrangement joins TRBV25-1 to TRBJ2-3; D not resolved. The CDR3 coding sequence is TGTGCCAGCAGTGAAGGCGGTCCCGGGCTTAGGCAGTATTTT. Its translation: CASSEGGPGLRQYF. Full variable domain (rest looked up from reference TRBV25-1 and TRBJ2-3): EADIYQTPRYLVIGTGKKITLECSQTMGHDKMYWYQQDPGMELHLIHYSYGVNSTEKGDLSSESTVSRIRTEHFPLTLESARPSHTSQYLCASSEGGPGLRQYFGPGTRLTVL.